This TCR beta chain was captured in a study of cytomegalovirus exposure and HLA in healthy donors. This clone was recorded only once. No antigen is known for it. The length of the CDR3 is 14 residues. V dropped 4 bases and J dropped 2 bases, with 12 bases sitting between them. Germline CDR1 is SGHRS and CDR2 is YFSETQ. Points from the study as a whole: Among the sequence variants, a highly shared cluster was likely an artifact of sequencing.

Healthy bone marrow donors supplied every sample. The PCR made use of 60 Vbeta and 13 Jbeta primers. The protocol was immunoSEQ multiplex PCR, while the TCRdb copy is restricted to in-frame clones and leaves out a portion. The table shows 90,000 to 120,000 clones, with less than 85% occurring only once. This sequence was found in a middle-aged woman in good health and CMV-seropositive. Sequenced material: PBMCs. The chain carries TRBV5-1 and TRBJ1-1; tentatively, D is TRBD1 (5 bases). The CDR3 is CASSTETDNTEAFF. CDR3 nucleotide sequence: TGCGCCAGCAGCACCGAGACAGATAACACTGAAGCTTTCTTT.